The TCR beta chain under discussion was sequenced for a study of cytomegalovirus exposure and HLA in healthy donors. Primers: 60 Vbeta forward and 13 Jbeta reverse. The table came from immunoSEQ multiplex PCR; TCRdb's copy has only in-frame clones and leaves some out. The sample has roughly 120,000 clones, 65% seen once; the top ten hold less than 9.5%. Germline-derived CDR1 and CDR2 are LNHDA and SQIVND (reference sequence). V lost 7 bases to trimming and J lost 0 bases; unmatched junction nucleotides: 18. CDR3 length: 19 residues. This TCR was recovered from a woman aged 40 to 49 in good health and CMV-seropositive. The chain is built from TRBV19 and TRBJ1-3; TRBD1 matches 7 bases. The sequenced sample was PBMCs. The CDR3 reads CASTRRGTETLNSGNTIYF. Written as DNA, the CDR3 is TGTGCCAGTACACGACGTGGGACAGAGACTCTGAACTCTGGAAACACCATATATTTT.